Each of the 4 T cell receptor beta chains below was sequenced from the same sample in a study of T cell repertoires in cytomegalovirus infection. Using its own MiXCR run on the reads, TCRdb lists one record per CDR3 protein. The sample records fewer than 550,000 distinct CDR3 sequences, around 27% being singletons. Sequenced sample: PBMCs. These receptors were taken from a human donor in good health (CMV status not recorded). Some clones in this sample may be carry-over from other donors' samples.

The V gene is TRBV14, the J gene TRBJ2-2; 9 bases fit TRBD1. Trimming removed 3 bases from V and 6 bases from J; junction bases left unmatched: 2. CDR1 is SGHDN and CDR2 is FVKESK in the germline V gene. The CDR3 has 14 residues. CDR3 coding DNA: TGTGCCAGCAGCCAGGGGACAGGGCCCGGGGAGCTGTTTTTT. Translated: CASSQGTGPGELFF.

With regard to this clonotype: One base away lies a much larger clone, so this may be a sequencing read error. This chain connects TRBV12-3 or TRBV12-4 to TRBJ2-1, with TRBD2 identical over 10 bases. The CDR3 extends over 15 amino acids. The CDR3 sequence: CASRRKREGTNKQFF. CDR3 nucleotides: TGTGCCAGCAGACGCAAGCGGGAGGGCACCAATAAGCAGTTCTTC.

Concerning this clonotype itself: A much more abundant neighbour one base away suggests this may be a read error. The chain employs TRBV7-6 and TRBJ2-1, with 7 nucleotides matching TRBD2. Germline V gene sequence: CDR1 SGHVS, CDR2 FNYEAQ. With V trimmed by 1 base and J by 3 bases, 3 bases remained unmatched. This CDR3 is 15 amino acids long. CDR3 sequence: CASSLVLADYNEQFF. The DNA of the CDR3 is TGTGCCAGCAGCTTAGTTCTAGCGGACTACAATGAGCAGTTCTTC.

This chain joins TRBV12-3 or TRBV12-4 and TRBJ1-2, with 7 bases identical to TRBD1. After removal of 6 bases from V and 5 bases from J, the junction contained 6 bases not matched to a gene. The CDR3 extends over 13 amino acids. CDR3 sequence: CASSTGVDYGYTF. The DNA of the CDR3 is TGTGCCAGCAGCACAGGGGTGGATTATGGCTACACCTTC.